The T cell receptor beta chain under discussion was sequenced for a study of shared clonotypes between healthy human individuals. The assay was immunoSEQ multiplex PCR, and TCRdb's table has in-frame clones only and misses some. The data show about 680,000 clones, with roughly 78% seen just once and 1.8% held by the top ten. This clone was observed a handful of times. Within the sample, other DNA sequences also encode this same CDR3. The TCR comes from a woman aged 30 to 39 in good health. Sequencing used memory CD4+ T cells sorted from blood. Regarding subset: CD45RA-negative fraction.

The CDR3 DNA is TGTGCCAGTACAGGTTATAGCAATCAGCCCCAGCATTTT. Translated, it gives CASTGYSNQPQHF. The rearrangement links TRBV19 to TRBJ1-5; D unresolved. This CDR3 has 13 amino acids. Trimming left V 7 bases short and J 0 bases short, with 7 bases between. Per the germline V gene, CDR1 is LNHDA and CDR2 is SQIVND (reference sequence).